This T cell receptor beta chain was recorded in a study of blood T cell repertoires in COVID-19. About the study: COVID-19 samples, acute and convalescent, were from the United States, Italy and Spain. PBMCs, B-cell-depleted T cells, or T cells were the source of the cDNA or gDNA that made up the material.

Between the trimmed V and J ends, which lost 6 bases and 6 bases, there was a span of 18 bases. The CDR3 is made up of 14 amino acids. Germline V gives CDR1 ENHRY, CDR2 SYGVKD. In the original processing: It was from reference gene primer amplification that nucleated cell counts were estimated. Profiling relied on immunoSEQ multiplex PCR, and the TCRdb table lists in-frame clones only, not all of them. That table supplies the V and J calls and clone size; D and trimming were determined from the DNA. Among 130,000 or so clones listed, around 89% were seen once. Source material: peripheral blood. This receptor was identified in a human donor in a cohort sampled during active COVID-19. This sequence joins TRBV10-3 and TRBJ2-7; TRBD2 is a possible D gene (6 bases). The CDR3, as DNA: TGTGCCATCAGCTCCGGGACGGGGGAGCTCGAGCAGTACTTC. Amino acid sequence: CAISSGTGELEQYF.